This T cell receptor (beta chain) was recorded in a study of post-analysis software for immune sequencing data. The V end lost 3 bases, the J end lost 5 bases, and 11 bases lay between the germline ends. CDR1 and CDR2 from the germline V gene are MNHEY and SMNVEV (reference sequence). The CDR3 extends over 13 amino acids. Regarding this clonotype: The antigen remains undetermined.

The library was made from cDNA and included unique molecular identifiers. TCRdb re-derived calls from the PCR reads in MiXCR, one entry per CDR3 protein. The sample lists a few hundred thousand distinct CDR3 sequences, roughly 34% occurring once. Study observations and caveats: The study found TRBV5-6, TRBV5-1 and TRBV20-1 among five or six TRBV segments more frequent in patients than controls.

The V call is TRBV27, the J call TRBJ2-7; maybe TRBD1 (6 bases). Sequenced sample: blood. This clonotype was obtained from a girl between 2 and 17 years old with multiple sclerosis. The DNA for the CDR3 is TGTGCCAGCAGTTTGGGACACGGCGACGAGCAGTACTTC. Protein sequence: CASSLGHGDEQYF.